Described below is a single T cell receptor (beta chain) sequence and its context. Its antigen is unidentified. Primers included in the PCR were 60 Vbeta and 13 Jbeta primers. Sequenced by immunoSEQ multiplex PCR; TCRdb stores in-frame clones only, minus some. Of about 160,000 clones listed, approximately 86% are singletons. These data belong to a study of cytomegalovirus exposure and HLA in healthy donors. Study-level findings and limits: A later analysis appeared to link common viral pathogens to several of the most significant clusters. A list of about 180 TCR beta chains associated with cytomegalovirus was given. In vitro assays verified that three CMV-associated chains recognized CMV antigens specifically. The authors later found most CMV-associated TCR beta chains appeared HLA-restricted.

The CDR3 is made up of 19 amino acids. Germline assignment: CDR1 SGHAT and CDR2 FQNNGV. Trimming removed 0 bases at V and 0 bases at J, with 15 bases between. The chain couples TRBV11-2 to TRBJ2-6; D not certain. Sequences were obtained from PBMCs. The receptor was isolated from a woman younger than 30 in good health and CMV-seronegative. In nucleotides, the CDR3 is TGTGCCAGCAGCTTAGATCCACGGGTTAGGCCCTCTGGGGCCAACGTCCTGACTTTC. Its translation: CASSLDPRVRPSGANVLTF.